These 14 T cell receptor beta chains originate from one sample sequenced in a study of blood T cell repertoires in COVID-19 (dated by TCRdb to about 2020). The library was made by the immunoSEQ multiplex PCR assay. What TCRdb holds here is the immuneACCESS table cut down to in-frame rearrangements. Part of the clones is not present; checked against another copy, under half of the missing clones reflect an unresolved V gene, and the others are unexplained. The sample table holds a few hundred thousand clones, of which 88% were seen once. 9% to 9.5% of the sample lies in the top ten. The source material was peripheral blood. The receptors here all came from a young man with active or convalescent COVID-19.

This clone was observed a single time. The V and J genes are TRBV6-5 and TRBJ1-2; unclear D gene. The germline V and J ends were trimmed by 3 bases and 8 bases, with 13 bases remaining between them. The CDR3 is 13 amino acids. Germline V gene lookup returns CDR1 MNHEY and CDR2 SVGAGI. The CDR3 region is CASSYFGVYGYTF. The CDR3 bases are TGTGCCAGCAGTTATTTCGGAGTTTACGGCTACACCTTC.

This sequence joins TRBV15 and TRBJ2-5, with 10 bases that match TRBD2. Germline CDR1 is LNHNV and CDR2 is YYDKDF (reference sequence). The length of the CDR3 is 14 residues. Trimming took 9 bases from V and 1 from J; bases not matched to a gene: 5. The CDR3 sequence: CATGASGGQETQYF. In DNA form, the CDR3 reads TGTGCCACGGGGGCTAGCGGGGGCCAAGAGACCCAGTACTTC.

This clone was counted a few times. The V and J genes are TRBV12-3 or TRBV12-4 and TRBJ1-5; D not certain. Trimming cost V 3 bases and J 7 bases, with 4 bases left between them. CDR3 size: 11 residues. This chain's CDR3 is CASSFSQPQHF. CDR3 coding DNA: TGTGCCAGCAGTTTTTCGCAGCCCCAGCATTTT.

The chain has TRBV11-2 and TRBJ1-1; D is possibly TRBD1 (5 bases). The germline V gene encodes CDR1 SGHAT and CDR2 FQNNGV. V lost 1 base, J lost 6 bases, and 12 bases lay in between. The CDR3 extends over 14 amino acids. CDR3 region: CASSLGLGEAEAFF. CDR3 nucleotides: TGTGCCAGCAGCTTAGGGTTGGGGGAGGCTGAAGCTTTCTTT.

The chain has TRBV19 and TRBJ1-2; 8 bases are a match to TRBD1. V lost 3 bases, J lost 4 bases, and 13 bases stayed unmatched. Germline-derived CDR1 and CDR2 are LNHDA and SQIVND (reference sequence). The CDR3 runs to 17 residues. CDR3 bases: TGTGCCAGTAGTATGAAGGGTGCGGGACAGGCGTTCTATGGCTACACCTTC. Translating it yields CASSMKGAGQAFYGYTF.

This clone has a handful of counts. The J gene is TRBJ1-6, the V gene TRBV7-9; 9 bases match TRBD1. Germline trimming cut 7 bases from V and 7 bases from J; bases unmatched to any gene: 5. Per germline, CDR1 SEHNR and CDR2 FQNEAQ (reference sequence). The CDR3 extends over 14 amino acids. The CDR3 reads CASTLDRGNSPLHF. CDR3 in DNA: TGTGCCAGCACCCTGGACAGGGGCAATTCACCCCTCCACTTT.

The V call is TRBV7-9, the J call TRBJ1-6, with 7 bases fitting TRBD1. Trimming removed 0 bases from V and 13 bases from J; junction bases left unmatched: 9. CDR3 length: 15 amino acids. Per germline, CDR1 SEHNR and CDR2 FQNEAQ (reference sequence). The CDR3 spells CASSLATGRTGPLHF. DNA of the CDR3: TGTGCCAGCAGCTTAGCCACAGGGAGGACAGGTCCCCTCCACTTT.

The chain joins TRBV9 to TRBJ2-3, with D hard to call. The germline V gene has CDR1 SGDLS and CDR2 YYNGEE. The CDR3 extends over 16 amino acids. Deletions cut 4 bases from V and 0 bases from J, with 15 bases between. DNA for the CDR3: TGTGCCAGCAGCAACCAGGATACAACCAGCACAGATACGCAGTATTTT. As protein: CASSNQDTTSTDTQYF. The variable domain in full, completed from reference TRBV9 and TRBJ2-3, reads DSGVTQTPKHLITATGQRVTLRCSPRSGDLSVYWYQQSLDQGLQFLIQYYNGEERAKGNILERFSAQQFPDLHSELNLSSLELGDSALYFCASSNQDTTSTDTQYFGPGTRLTVL.

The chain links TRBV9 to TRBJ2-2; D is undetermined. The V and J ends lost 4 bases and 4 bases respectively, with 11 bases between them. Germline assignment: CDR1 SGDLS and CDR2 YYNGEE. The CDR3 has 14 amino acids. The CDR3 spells CASSPRQVTGELFF. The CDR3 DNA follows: TGTGCCAGCAGCCCAAGACAAGTCACCGGGGAGCTGTTTTTT.

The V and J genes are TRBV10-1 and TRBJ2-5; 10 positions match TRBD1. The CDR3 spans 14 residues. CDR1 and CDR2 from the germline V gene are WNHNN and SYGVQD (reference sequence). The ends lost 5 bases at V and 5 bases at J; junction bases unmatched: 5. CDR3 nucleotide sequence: TGCGCCAGCAGTACCGGGGACAGGGGTGAGACCCAGTACTTC. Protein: CASSTGDRGETQYF.

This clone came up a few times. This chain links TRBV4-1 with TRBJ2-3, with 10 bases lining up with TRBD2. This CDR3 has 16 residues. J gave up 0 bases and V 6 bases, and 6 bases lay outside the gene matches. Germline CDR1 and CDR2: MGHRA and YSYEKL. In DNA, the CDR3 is TGCGCCAGCAGTCGAGCGGGGGGGCGGAGCACAGATACGCAGTATTTT. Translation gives CASSRAGGRSTDTQYF.

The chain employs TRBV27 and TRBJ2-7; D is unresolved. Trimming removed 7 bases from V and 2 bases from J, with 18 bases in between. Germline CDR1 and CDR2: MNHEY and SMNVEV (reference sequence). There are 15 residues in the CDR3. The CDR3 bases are TGTGCCAGCAATAGGTTGGGCAGCAGGACCTACGAGCAGTACTTC. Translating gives CASNRLGSRTYEQYF.

CDR3 protein: CASGSALEGNQPQHF. CDR3 nucleotides: TGTGCTAGTGGTTCCGCCCTAGAAGGCAATCAGCCCCAGCATTTT. This chain links TRBV12-5 with TRBJ1-5; D is unresolved. Trimming left V 4 bases short and J 2 bases short, with 12 bases between. CDR3 length: 15 amino acids. Germline V CDR1 and CDR2: LGHNT, FRNRAP.

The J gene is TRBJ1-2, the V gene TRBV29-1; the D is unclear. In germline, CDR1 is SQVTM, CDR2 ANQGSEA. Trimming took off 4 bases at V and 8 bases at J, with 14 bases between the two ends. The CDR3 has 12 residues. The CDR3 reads CSVVSPPRGYTF. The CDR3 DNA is TGCAGCGTTGTGTCTCCCCCCCGGGGCTACACCTTC.